This TCR beta chain was profiled in a study of blood T cell repertoires in COVID-19. Study-wide context: There were acute and convalescent COVID-19 samples, and they came from the United States, Italy and Spain. The cDNA or gDNA used as material had been derived from T cells, B-cell-depleted T cells, or PBMCs.

Germline V CDR1 and CDR2: MNHEY, SVGAGI. The CDR3 spans 12 residues. Trimming stripped 6 bases from V and 11 bases from J, with 14 bases between. Clones were read by immunoSEQ multiplex PCR, and TCRdb kept only the in-frame ones, dropping some. The table shows 100,000 to 150,000 clones, with roughly 83% occurring only once. This clonotype was sampled from a human donor in a cohort sampled during active COVID-19. The rearrangement links TRBV6-5 to TRBJ2-1; the D is unclear. The sample consisted of peripheral blood. The CDR3 DNA reads TGTGCCAGCAGCGTTGTAAGAGGCCAGCAGTTCTTC. Protein: CASSVVRGQQFF.